The rows below give T cell receptor beta chains drawn from one sample of a study of a mutant IDH1 vaccine in newly diagnosed glioma. Which antigens these TCRs recognize remains unknown. The data were produced by immunoSEQ multiplex PCR, yet TCRdb's version contains in-frame clones alone and is incomplete. Found here are roughly 30,000 clones, about four fifths of them singletons; the top ten hold 29%. The sample was PBMCs, taken from a glioma patient whose treatment included an IDH1 peptide vaccine. The receptors were sampled from a man in his thirties or forties with glioma. Each CDR3 is given with its conserved first and last residue. D genes are given only for firm matches. Some rows mark clone size as missing; the rest say once, few, many or name a class of expanded clone.

d_call | clone_size | j_call | v_call | cdr3_aa | cdr3_nt
. | once | TRBJ1-2 | TRBV5-1 | CASSLAGGIVGYTF | TGCGCCAGCAGCTTGGCCGGGGGGATAGTAGGCTACACCTTC
. | . | TRBJ1-1 | TRBV2 | CASSVDRDTEAFF | TGTGCCAGCAGTGTGGACAGAGACACTGAAGCTTTCTTT
. | . | TRBJ2-2 | TRBV5-1 | CASSLGPPDTGELFF | TGCGCCAGCAGCTTGGGTCCCCCCGACACCGGGGAGCTGTTTTTT
. | . | TRBJ2-7 | TRBV2 | CASEGSSYEQYF | TGTGCCAGTGAGGGTAGTTCCTACGAGCAGTACTTC
TRBD1 | few | TRBJ2-2 | TRBV12-5 | CASGAGQGSTGELFF | TGTGCTAGTGGTGCCGGACAGGGAAGCACCGGGGAGCTGTTTTTT
TRBD1 | few | TRBJ1-4 | TRBV7-8 | CASSLGTGAVEKLFF | TGTGCCAGCAGCCTTGGGACAGGGGCGGTAGAAAAACTGTTTTTT
. | . | TRBJ2-3 | TRBV7-8 | CASSLARWLGTQYF | TGTGCCAGCAGCTTAGCCCGGTGGTTGGGTACGCAGTATTTT
. | few | TRBJ1-2 | TRBV30 | CAWSVGDLGGYTF | TGTGCCTGGAGTGTAGGGGACCTGGGGGGCTACACCTTC
TRBD1 | . | TRBJ1-1 | TRBV19 | CASSEQGAPEAFF | TGTGCCAGTAGCGAACAGGGGGCCCCTGAAGCTTTCTTT
. | . | TRBJ2-5 | TRBV4-3 | CASSQDGAGLNQYF | TGCGCCAGCAGCCAAGATGGGGCAGGGTTAAACCAGTACTTC
TRBD1 | . | TRBJ2-3 | TRBV4-3 | CASSRGPGTGWTDTQYF | TGCGCCAGCAGCCGCGGCCCCGGGACAGGGTGGACAGATACGCAGTATTTT
TRBD2 | . | TRBJ2-3 | TRBV6-1 | CASSEIEGTSGSRRYF | TGTGCCAGCAGTGAAATTGAGGGGACTAGCGGGAGCAGGAGGTATTTT
TRBD1 | . | TRBJ1-1 | TRBV19 | CASNPDRGTTEAFF | TGTGCCAGTAACCCGGACAGGGGGACCACTGAAGCTTTCTTT
. | . | TRBJ2-3 | TRBV19 | CASGRSTDTQYF | TGTGCCAGTGGCCGCAGCACAGATACGCAGTATTTT
TRBD1 | . | TRBJ2-1 | TRBV2 | CASSETGVYNEQFF | TGTGCCAGCAGTGAAACAGGGGTCTACAATGAGCAGTTCTTC
. | . | TRBJ1-2 | TRBV14 | CASSPPQGWYYGYTF | TGTGCCAGCAGCCCCCCACAGGGCTGGTACTATGGCTACACCTTC
TRBD2 | . | TRBJ2-3 | TRBV6-6 | CASSYSTGGGDTQYF | TGTGCCAGCAGTTACTCGACGGGGGGTGGTGATACGCAGTATTTT
. | . | TRBJ1-4 | TRBV7-2 | CASSLGRYEKLFF | TGTGCCAGCAGCTTAGGACGATATGAAAAACTGTTTTTT
. | . | TRBJ2-1 | TRBV5-1 | CASSLAFSYSYNEQFF | TGCGCCAGCAGCTTGGCCTTCTCTTATTCTTACAATGAGCAGTTCTTC
. | . | TRBJ2-5 | TRBV13 | CASSFTRTERTRQETQYF | TGTGCCAGCAGCTTTACACGGACTGAAAGGACCAGGCAAGAGACCCAGTACTTC
. | . | TRBJ2-1 | TRBV30 | CAWGGRSEQFF | TGTGCCTGGGGGGGACGGAGTGAGCAGTTCTTC
TRBD2 | . | TRBJ2-3 | TRBV5-1 | CASSKTGRSGRVSSTDTQYF | TGCGCCAGCAGCAAAACAGGGAGAAGCGGGAGAGTCTCTAGCACAGATACGCAGTATTTT